Listed here are 20 T cell receptor beta chains from one sample, sequenced in a study of T cells after yellow fever vaccination. TCRdb passed the 5' RACE reads through MiXCR, listing each CDR3 protein once. Of 140,000 to 150,000 distinct CDR3 sequences listed, more than 6.5% are singletons. The material was CD4+ T cells sorted from PBMCs, obtained 10 days after the yellow fever booster vaccination. These receptor sequences come from a man aged 25 to 40 who received the YFV17D yellow fever vaccine.

The genes are TRBV11-2 and TRBJ2-5; maybe TRBD1 (5 bases). The germline V gene encodes CDR1 SGHAT and CDR2 FQNNGV. The CDR3 consists of 14 residues. Trimming shortened V by 5 bases and J by 5 bases, and 15 bases separated the two germline ends. The CDR3 spells CASSPGQGRETQYF. CDR3 DNA sequence: TGTGCCAGCAGCCCCGGGCAGGGAAGGGAGACCCAGTACTTC.

Many counts were recorded for this clonotype. V usage is TRBV9 and J usage is TRBJ2-3, with D perhaps given as TRBD1 or TRBD2 (5 bases each). CDR3 size: 15 residues. Germline CDR1 and CDR2: SGDLS and YYNGEE. Trimming shortened V by 0 bases and J by 6 bases, and 14 bases separated the two germline ends. The CDR3 here is CASSVGGGEGDTQYF. The CDR3, as DNA: TGTGCCAGCAGCGTAGGAGGCGGTGAGGGGGATACGCAGTATTTT.

This clonotype was counted ten times or more. The CDR3 DNA reads as TGCGCCAGCAGCCAAGAACCGGGTGTGACCGGTGGGCAGTTCTTC. Its translation is CASSQEPGVTGGQFF. The chain links TRBV4-3 to TRBJ2-1; no clear D. V was cut by 0 bases and J by 12 bases, with 18 bases left in between. The CDR3 covers 15 residues. In germline, CDR1 is LGHNA, CDR2 YSLEER.

This clonotype was recorded many times. The genes are TRBV7-2 and TRBJ1-4, with D uncertain. Trimming removed 5 bases from V and 7 bases from J, with 20 bases in between. The germline CDR1 and CDR2 sequences are SGHTA and FQGNSA. The CDR3 runs to 16 residues. CDR3 in DNA: TGTGCCAGCAGCGTCGGACTCACAGTGAATTCTGAAAAACTGTTTTTT. This sequence encodes CASSVGLTVNSEKLFF.

This clonotype was recorded many times. V and J are TRBV20-1 and TRBJ2-7; D is ambiguous. V was shortened by 1 base and J by 3 bases, with 4 bases between the two germline ends. There are 11 residues in the CDR3. Germline-derived CDR1 and CDR2 are DFQATT and SNEGSKA (reference sequence). The CDR3 DNA reads as TGCAGTGCTAGAGGTGGCTACGAGCAGTACTTC. Its protein is CSARGGYEQYF.

This clonotype was seen only a few times. This chain uses TRBV19 with TRBJ2-2; 11 positions agree with TRBD2. CDR1 and CDR2 from the germline V gene are LNHDA and SQIVND (reference sequence). V trimming: 7 bases; J trimming: 0 bases; junction bases outside the gene matches: 1. The CDR3 length is 15 residues. The DNA of the CDR3 is TGTGCCAGTAAACTAGCGGGAGCGAACACCGGGGAGCTGTTTTTT. It specifies CASKLAGANTGELFF.

The chain couples TRBV5-1 to TRBJ1-5; possible D gene TRBD1, 5 bases. Trimming removed 6 bases from V and 5 bases from J, with 15 bases in between. The CDR3 loop spans 14 amino acids. Germline V gene lookup returns CDR1 SGHRS and CDR2 YFSETQ. Here the CDR3 reads CASNLSGLDQPQHF. The CDR3 coding sequence is TGCGCCAGCAATTTATCGGGACTCGATCAGCCCCAGCATTTT.

This clonotype showed up many times. This chain links TRBV5-1 with TRBJ2-3; 7 nucleotides align to TRBD1. Germline V gene sequence: CDR1 SGHRS, CDR2 YFSETQ. The CDR3 is made up of 21 amino acids. V was pared by 4 bases and J by 2 bases, with 25 bases of the junction left unmatched. The CDR3 loop reads CASSQSQTGTAISHFTDTQYF. The DNA of the CDR3 is TGCGCCAGCAGCCAGAGCCAAACCGGGACAGCTATCTCTCACTTCACAGATACGCAGTATTTT.

This clonotype occurred many times. This rearrangement joins TRBV5-1 to TRBJ1-3, with D perhaps TRBD1 (6 bases). Germline V gene sequence: CDR1 SGHRS, CDR2 YFSETQ. This CDR3 is 16 amino acids long. Trimming took 4 bases from V and 0 from J, leaving 14 bases between them. CDR3 region: CASSVDRSTSGNTIYF. CDR3 sequence (DNA): TGCGCCAGCAGCGTGGACAGATCGACCTCTGGAAACACCATATATTTT.

This clonotype was detected ten times or more. This chain joins TRBV15 and TRBJ2-3, with TRBD1 as a possible D gene (5 bases). The CDR3 consists of 13 residues. Germline CDR1 is LNHNV and CDR2 is YYDKDF (reference sequence). Trimming pared 1 base from V and 6 bases from J, leaving 8 bases between. The CDR3 is CATSRGGADTQYF. Written as DNA, the CDR3 is TGTGCCACCAGCAGAGGTGGGGCCGATACGCAGTATTTT.

At least ten counts were recorded for this clonotype. The genes are TRBV11-2 and TRBJ1-1, with TRBD1 matching 8 bases. This CDR3 has 15 amino acids. V shed 4 bases and J 10 bases; nucleotides not matched to a gene: 14. The germline V gene has CDR1 SGHAT and CDR2 FQNNGV. In DNA, the CDR3 is TGTGCCAGCAGCTCGACAAGAGACAGGGGTCCTCGAGCTTTCTTT. Amino acid sequence: CASSSTRDRGPRAFF.

This clonotype was counted many times. The chain carries TRBV5-6 and TRBJ2-1, with D perhaps matching TRBD1 (5 bases). Trimming removed 1 base from V and 2 bases from J, with 22 bases in between. CDR3 size: 19 residues. From germline, CDR1 is SGHDT and CDR2 YYEEEE. CDR3 DNA sequence: TGTGCCAGCAGCTTGTGGGTGGCGGACAAGTCTCTGCCCTACAATGAGCAGTTCTTC. It yields the protein CASSLWVADKSLPYNEQFF. The whole variable domain, filled in from reference TRBV5-6 and TRBJ2-1, reads DAGVTQSPTHLIKTRGQQVTLRCSPKSGHDTVSWYQQALGQGPQFIFQYYEEEERQRGNFPDRFSGHQFPNYSSELNVNALLLGDSALYLCASSLWVADKSLPYNEQFFGPGTRLTVL.

This clonotype was found many times. The rearrangement links TRBV12-3 or TRBV12-4 to TRBJ2-3; 7 nucleotides line up with TRBD2. The CDR3 consists of 14 residues. Trimming took 7 bases from V and 1 from J; bases not matched to a gene: 5. The CDR3 DNA is TGTGCCAGCATTCTAGCGGATGGCACAGATACGCAGTATTTT. It specifies CASILADGTDTQYF.

This clonotype was detected many times. This sequence joins TRBV7-2 and TRBJ2-5; D uncertain. This CDR3 is built from 12 residues. The V and J ends lost 6 bases and 4 bases respectively, with 9 bases between them. Germline values: CDR1 SGHTA, CDR2 FQGNSA. The CDR3 is CASRQVGETQYF. CDR3 coding DNA: TGTGCCAGCAGACAAGTCGGAGAGACCCAGTACTTC.

The rearrangement joins TRBV5-1 to TRBJ2-2; TRBD1 is a possible D gene (6 bases). This CDR3 comprises 14 residues. Germline-derived CDR1 and CDR2 are SGHRS and YFSETQ. Trimming removed 5 bases from V and 4 bases from J, with 12 bases in between. CDR3 nucleotide sequence: TGCGCCAGCAGAAATACAGGGTCCACCGGGGAGCTGTTTTTT. Translated, it gives CASRNTGSTGELFF.

This clonotype was recorded many times. The rearrangement links TRBV20-1 to TRBJ1-6; D call uncertain. This CDR3 spans 13 amino acids. CDR1 is DFQATT, CDR2 SNEGSKA, per germline (reference sequence). The V end lost 1 base, the J end lost 4 bases, and 5 bases lay between the germline ends. The CDR3 loop is CSARGGYNSPLHF. The CDR3, as DNA: TGCAGTGCTAGAGGAGGTTATAATTCACCCCTCCACTTT.

This clonotype has a count of ten or more. CDR3 sequence (DNA): TGCGCCAGCAGCAGTGTTCGGGAGCTGTTTTTT. It specifies CASSSVRELFF. This rearrangement joins TRBV5-1 to TRBJ2-2; D gene ambiguous. Germline V gene sequence: CDR1 SGHRS, CDR2 YFSETQ. CDR3 length equals 11 residues. Trimming took 4 bases from V and 9 from J, leaving 7 bases between them. Supplemented by reference TRBV5-1 and TRBJ2-2, the full variable domain reads KAGVTQTPRYLIKTRGQQVTLSCSPISGHRSVSWYQQTPGQGLQFLFEYFSETQRNKGNFPGRFSGRQFSNSRSEMNVSTLELGDSALYLCASSSVRELFFGEGSRLTVL.

The CDR3 sequence: CASSPPSKPQHF. The CDR3 coding sequence is TGTGCCAGCAGTCCACCCTCAAAGCCCCAGCATTTT. This chain uses TRBV12-3 or TRBV12-4 with TRBJ1-5, with D unclear. V was clipped by 5 bases and J by 8 bases, with 10 bases between them. CDR3 length: 12 residues.

This clonotype was detected only once. This may be a read error: a much more frequent sequence differs by one nucleotide. The rearrangement links TRBV24-1 to TRBJ2-1; a weak D match, TRBD2 (5 bases). Trimming shortened V by 3 bases and J by 3 bases, and 17 bases separated the two germline ends. The CDR3 contains 17 residues. CDR1 and CDR2 (germline): KGHDR, SFDVKD. The CDR3 sequence is CATSDPSPVAGYNEQFF. Here the CDR3 DNA reads TGTGCCACCAGTGATCCCTCACCCGTGGCGGGCTACAATGAGCAGTTCTTC.

In this sample, this clonotype turned up many times. The rearrangement links TRBV6-2 or TRBV6-3 to TRBJ2-7, with 8 bases identical to TRBD2. V shed 6 bases and J 4 bases; nucleotides not matched to a gene: 5. CDR1 and CDR2 from the germline V gene are MNHEY and SVGEGT. The length of the CDR3 is 13 residues. CDR3 protein: CASSALAVYEQYF. CDR3 nucleotides: TGTGCCAGCAGCGCACTAGCGGTGTACGAGCAGTACTTC.